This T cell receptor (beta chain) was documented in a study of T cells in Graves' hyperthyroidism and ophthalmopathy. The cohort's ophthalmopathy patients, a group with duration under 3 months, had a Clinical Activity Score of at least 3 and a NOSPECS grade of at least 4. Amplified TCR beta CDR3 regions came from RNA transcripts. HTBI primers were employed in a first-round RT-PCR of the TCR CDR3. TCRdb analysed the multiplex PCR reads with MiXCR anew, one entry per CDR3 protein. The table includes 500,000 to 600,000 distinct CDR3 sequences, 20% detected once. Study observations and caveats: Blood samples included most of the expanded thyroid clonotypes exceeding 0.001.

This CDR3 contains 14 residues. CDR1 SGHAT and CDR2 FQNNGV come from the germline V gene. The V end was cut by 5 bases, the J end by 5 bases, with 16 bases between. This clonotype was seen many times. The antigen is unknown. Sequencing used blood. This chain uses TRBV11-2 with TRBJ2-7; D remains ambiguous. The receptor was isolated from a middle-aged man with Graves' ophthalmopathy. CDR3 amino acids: CASSPGPRGDEQYF. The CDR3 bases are TGTGCCAGCAGCCCGGGCCCCCGTGGAGACGAGCAGTACTTC.